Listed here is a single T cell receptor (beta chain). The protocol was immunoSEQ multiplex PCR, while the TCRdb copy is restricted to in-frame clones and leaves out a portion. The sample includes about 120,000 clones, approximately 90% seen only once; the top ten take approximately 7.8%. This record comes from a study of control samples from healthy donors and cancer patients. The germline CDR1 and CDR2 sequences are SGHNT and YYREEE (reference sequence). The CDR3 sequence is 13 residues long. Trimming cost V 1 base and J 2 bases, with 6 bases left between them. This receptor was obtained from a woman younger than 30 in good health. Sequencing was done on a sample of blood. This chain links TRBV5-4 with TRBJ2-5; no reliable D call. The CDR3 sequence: CASSLRQQETQYF. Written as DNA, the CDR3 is TGTGCCAGCAGCTTGCGCCAACAAGAGACCCAGTACTTC.